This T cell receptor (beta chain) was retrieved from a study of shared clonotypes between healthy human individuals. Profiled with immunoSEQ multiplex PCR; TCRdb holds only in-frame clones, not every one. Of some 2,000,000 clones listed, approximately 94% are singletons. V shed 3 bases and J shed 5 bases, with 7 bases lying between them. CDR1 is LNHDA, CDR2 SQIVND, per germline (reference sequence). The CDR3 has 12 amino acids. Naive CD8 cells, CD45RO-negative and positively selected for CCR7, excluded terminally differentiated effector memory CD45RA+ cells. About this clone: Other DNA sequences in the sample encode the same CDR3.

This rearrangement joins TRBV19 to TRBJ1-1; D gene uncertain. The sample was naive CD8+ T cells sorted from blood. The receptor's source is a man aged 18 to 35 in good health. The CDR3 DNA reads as TGTGCCAGTAGTATTGGTAGGACTGAAGCTTTCTTT. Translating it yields CASSIGRTEAFF.